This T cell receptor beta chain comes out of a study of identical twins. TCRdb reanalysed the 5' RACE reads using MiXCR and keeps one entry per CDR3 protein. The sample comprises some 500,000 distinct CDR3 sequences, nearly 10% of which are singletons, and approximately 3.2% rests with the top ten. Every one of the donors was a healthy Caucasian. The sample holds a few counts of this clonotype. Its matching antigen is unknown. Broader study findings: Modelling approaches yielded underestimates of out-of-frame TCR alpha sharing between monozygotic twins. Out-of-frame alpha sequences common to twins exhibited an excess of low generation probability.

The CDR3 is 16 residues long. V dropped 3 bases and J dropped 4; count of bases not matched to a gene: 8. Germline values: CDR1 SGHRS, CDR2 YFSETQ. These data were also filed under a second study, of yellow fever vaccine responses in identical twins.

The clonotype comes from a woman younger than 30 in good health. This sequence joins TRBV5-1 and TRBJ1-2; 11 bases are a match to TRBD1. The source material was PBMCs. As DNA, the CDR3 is TGCGCCAGCAGCTCCCCCGGGACAGGGGGTTCCTATGGCTACACCTTC. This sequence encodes CASSSPGTGGSYGYTF.